This T cell receptor beta chain was identified during a study of control samples from healthy donors and cancer patients. The CDR3 sequence is 17 residues long. Trimming at V came to 5 bases and at J to 4 bases, leaving 6 bases not matched to a gene. Germline lookup yields CDR1 SGHAT and CDR2 FQNNGV. Sequenced by immunoSEQ multiplex PCR; TCRdb stores in-frame clones only, minus some. The sample has more than 95,000 clones, roughly 84% seen once. The chain uses TRBV11-2 and TRBJ2-2, with 14 bases lining up with TRBD2. This sequence originates from a man aged 18 to 29 in good health. The sequencing sample was made of blood. CDR3 coding DNA: TGTGCCAGCAGCGGGACTAGCGGGGGCTGTTGCACCGGGGAGCTGTTTTTT. Protein: CASSGTSGGCCTGELFF.